This T cell receptor (beta chain) was profiled in a study of T cells in Graves' hyperthyroidism and ophthalmopathy (dated by TCRdb to between 2017 and 2020). About the study as a whole: Peripheral blood was collected at initial diagnosis, before any treatment. In addition, the study compared T-cell repertoires in thyroid tissue and in blood from five or six Graves' hyperthyroidism patients. To identify distinguishing TCR V-J signatures, a discovery cohort of about a hundred patients was used, comprising 40 to 45 with Graves' ophthalmopathy and approximately 57 with stable Graves' hyperthyroidism. After blood sampling, hyperthyroidism patients were treated with methimazole at a starting dose of 30 mg daily, and ophthalmopathy patients were treated with high-dose intravenous methylprednisolone. The 100 discovery patients were divided at random into training and test sets in a 7:3 ratio. According to the paper, TCR Vbeta CDR3 sequencing was carried out on over 130 peripheral blood samples, which came from 40 to 45 ophthalmopathy, 70 to 80 hyperthyroidism and approximately 17 progressor patients. Whether ophthalmopathy could be predicted prospectively was tested in an independent validation cohort made up of under 20 hyperthyroidism patients plus 17 patients who later progressed to ophthalmopathy. Broad study findings and their caveats: In validation, the model predicted progression to ophthalmopathy a median of approximately 6.3 months before onset, with over 55% sensitivity and around 76% specificity. Most expanded thyroid clonotypes (frequency above 0.001) were also found in blood, which suggests that blood repertoires may mirror thyroid immune responses. A model built on a 13 V-J signature distinguished ophthalmopathy from stable hyperthyroidism, reaching about 88% sensitivity and 81.08% specificity in cross-validation and 80%/75% in testing. Sample size was not statistically predetermined, and investigators were not blinded to group allocation.

Ophthalmopathy patients had moderately to severely active disease, Clinical Activity Score of at least 3, NOSPECS grade of at least 4, and duration under 3 months. The study excluded patients with uncontrolled infections, other autoimmune diseases, pregnancy or lactation. Clinical symptoms, serum thyroxine and TRAb, thyroid ultrasound, and orbital computed tomography formed the basis for the diagnoses. Ficoll-Paque density gradient centrifugation was used to isolate PBMCs from 9.5 to 10 ml of fresh peripheral blood. Trizol reagent was used to extract total RNA, and RNA quality was then checked on an Agilent 2100 Bioanalyzer. TCR beta CDR3 regions were amplified from RNA transcripts. A first-round RT-PCR of the TCR CDR3 used the HTBI primer set with the Qiagen OneStep RT-PCR kit. Libraries were constructed in a second round of multiplex PCR, after which size selection and purification were performed. The libraries were sequenced on an Illumina HiSeq2000 using paired-end 100 bp reads. The paper's processing steps were these. SOAPnuke was used to process the raw data, removing reads that contained adapters or uncalled bases, had a mean Phred below 15, or lacked an exact match to the constant primer or identifier. COPE v1.2.5 was used to merge high-quality paired reads, and clonotypes were defined as unique nucleotide sequences. Clonotypes were aligned to IMGT TRBV, TRBD and TRBJ reference segments using MiTCR v1.1. The analysis was restricted to V-J combinations with a frequency above 0.0001, which together covered 99% to 99.2% of the repertoires. A TCS score was defined as the ratio between F50 (clonal expansion) and ExV (chaos), using BLOSUM62-based TCRdist between CDR3 peptides within each V-J. Welch's t-statistics and random forest reduced 450 to 600 V-J features to 10 to 15, which were used in a naive Bayes classifier (R e1071). The Morisita-Horn index was used to measure how similar the thyroid and blood repertoires were. TCRdb applied fastp at Q25 and MiXCR to the public reads, then kept only in-frame beta chains. Rows are unified per CDR3 protein, each entry keeping the most common DNA and genes. TCRdb's processing, not the authors', yielded these V and J calls. The sample table lists 640,000 or so distinct CDR3 sequences, roughly 14% of them with a count of one. Roughly 4.3% of the sample rests with the top ten.

This clonotype came up many times. No cognate antigen has been identified for it. No quality values exist for individual bases; no much larger clone is one base distant. Looking up the germline V gene yields CDR1 MNHEY and CDR2 SVGAGI. A distance of 21 bases separates the germline ends of V and J, which lose 2 bases and 8 bases respectively. Spanning cysteine to phenylalanine, the CDR3 consists of 16 amino acids. Solely the CDR3 DNA is kept, with 48 bases framed from the first base. This TCR was sampled from a woman aged 35 to 49 with Graves' ophthalmopathy. Sequenced sample: blood. The sequence is built from TRBV6-5 and TRBJ1-2; no D gene can be assigned with confidence. The CDR3 is CASSYNPQPDAGGYTF. The DNA is TGTGCCAGCAGTTACAACCCCCAGCCGGACGCCGGGGGCTACACCTTC.